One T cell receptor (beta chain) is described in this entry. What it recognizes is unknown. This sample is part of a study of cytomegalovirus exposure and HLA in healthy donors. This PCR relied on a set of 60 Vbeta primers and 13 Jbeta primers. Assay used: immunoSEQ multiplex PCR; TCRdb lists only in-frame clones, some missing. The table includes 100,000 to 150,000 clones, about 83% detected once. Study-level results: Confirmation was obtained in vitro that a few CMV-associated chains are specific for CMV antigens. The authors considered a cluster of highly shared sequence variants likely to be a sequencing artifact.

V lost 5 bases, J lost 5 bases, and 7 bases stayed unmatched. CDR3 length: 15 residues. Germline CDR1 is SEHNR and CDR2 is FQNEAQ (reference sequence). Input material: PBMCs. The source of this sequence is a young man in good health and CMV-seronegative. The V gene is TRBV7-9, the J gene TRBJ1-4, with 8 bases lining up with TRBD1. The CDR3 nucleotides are TGTGCCAGCAGCCGCGGACAGGGAGACAATGAAAAACTGTTTTTT. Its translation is CASSRGQGDNEKLFF.